The rows below give T cell receptor beta chains drawn from one sample of a study of cytomegalovirus exposure and HLA in healthy donors. The protocol was immunoSEQ multiplex PCR, while the TCRdb copy is restricted to in-frame clones and leaves out a portion. The table lists 200,000 or so clones, 82% of them singletons. Material for sequencing was PBMCs. The receptors derive from a woman aged 45 to 65 in good health and CMV-seropositive. Each CDR3 is given with its conserved first and last residue. The order of the fields is clone size, D gene, J gene, V gene, CDR3 DNA, CDR3 protein. A D gene is named only where the DNA matches it firmly. The size entry is marked missing in some rows and otherwise reads once, few, many or a size class.

once - TRBJ2-6 TRBV2 TGTGCCAGCAGGTTACAGGAGTCTGGGGCCAACGTCCTGACTTTC CASRLQESGANVLTF
- TRBD2 TRBJ2-1 TRBV6-6 TGTGCCAGCAGTTACTCAGCGGGGGTAGGTAATGAGCAGTTCTTC CASSYSAGVGNEQFF
- TRBD1 TRBJ2-3 TRBV29-1 TGCAGCGTCTCATGGGTCGGACAGGGGCGCACAGATACGCAGTATTTT CSVSWVGQGRTDTQYF
- TRBD1 TRBJ1-6 TRBV5-5 TGTGCCAGCAGCTTGGTATTCGGACAGGGGTATTCACCCCTCCACTTT CASSLVFGQGYSPLHF
- TRBD1 TRBJ2-3 TRBV7-2 TGTGCCAGCAGCTTCCGGGGACAGGGTGATGGTACGCAGTATTTT CASSFRGQGDGTQYF
once - TRBJ2-7 TRBV23-1 TGCGCCAGCAGTTTTGGCTCGATGGTGAAGCAGTACTTC CASSFGSMVKQYF
- - TRBJ2-7 TRBV27 TGTGCCAGCAGTTCGAGCTCCTACGAGCAGTACTTC CASSSSSYEQYF
- TRBD1 TRBJ1-2 TRBV2 TGTGCCAGCATCGCACCGGGACAGGGAATTCGGGGCTGCACCTTC CASIAPGQGIRGCTF
- - TRBJ2-1 TRBV10-1 TGCGCCAGCAGTGGGAGAGTATCGGCCCCCGAGAGCTCCTACAATGAGCAGTTCTTC CASSGRVSAPESSYNEQFF
- TRBD2 TRBJ2-7 TRBV11-3 TGTGCCAGCAGCCGCCGGGGGGCGGGAGGGGACGAGCAGTACTTC CASSRRGAGGDEQYF
few - TRBJ1-6 TRBV29-1 TGCAGCGTCCAGGTTTCACCCCTCCACTTT CSVQVSPLHF
- - TRBJ1-2 TRBV6-1 TGTGCCAGCAGTGAACAGAACTATGGCTACACCTTC CASSEQNYGYTF
- - TRBJ2-1 TRBV19 TGTGCCAGTAGTATACTCAGGGAAAATGAGCAGTTCTTC CASSILRENEQFF
once - TRBJ2-1 TRBV2 TGTGCCAGCAAAGGGTGGTCAGGGGACAATGAGCAGTTCTTC CASKGWSGDNEQFF
- TRBD1 TRBJ1-5 TRBV27 TGTGCCAGCAGGAGAACAGGGGTCCTTACCTTTAGCAATCAGCCCCAGCATTTT CASRRTGVLTFSNQPQHF
- - TRBJ2-1 TRBV11-2 TGTGCCAGCAGCGAGGTTCGCTCCTACAATGAGCAGTTCTTC CASSEVRSYNEQFF
few TRBD1 TRBJ2-5 TRBV6-6 TGTGCCAGCAGTCAAGACAGGGGGAATCAAGAGACCCAGTACTTC CASSQDRGNQETQYF
- - TRBJ1-4 TRBV5-1 TGCGCCAGCAGGACCGAGACAGCCCAAGGGGAAAAACTGTTTTTT CASRTETAQGEKLFF
few - TRBJ2-7 TRBV11-3 TGTGCCAGCAGCACGGGGGACTACGAGCAGTACTTC CASSTGDYEQYF
- - TRBJ2-7 TRBV27 TGTGCCAGCAGTTCTACCGCGGCAGGGAATAACGAGCAGTACTTC CASSSTAAGNNEQYF
- TRBD2 TRBJ2-7 TRBV10-1 TGCGCCAGCAGTGATCAGCGGGAGATGTGGAACGAGCAGTACTTC CASSDQREMWNEQYF
- - TRBJ1-3 TRBV6-5 TGTGCCAGCAGACAGGGTTTTTCCGGAAACACCATATATTTT CASRQGFSGNTIYF
- TRBD2 TRBJ2-1 TRBV27 TGTGCCAGCAGTCCGACTAGCGGGAGGTCTGATGAGCAGTTCTTC CASSPTSGRSDEQFF
- - TRBJ2-7 TRBV5-1 TGCGCCAGCAGCTTGGAACTAGTCTACGAGCAGTACTTC CASSLELVYEQYF
- TRBD1 TRBJ2-1 TRBV11-2 TGTGCCAGCAACCCGACAGGGCGGATGGTTGAGCAGTTCTTC CASNPTGRMVEQFF
- TRBD1 TRBJ1-1 TRBV18 TGTGCCAGCTCGCTAGGGACAGGGGCTAGGGACACTGAAGCTTTCTTT CASSLGTGARDTEAFF
- TRBD2 TRBJ2-4 TRBV27 TGTGCCAGCAGTTTTCGAGGACTAGCGGGAGCCAAAAACAGTCAGTACTTC CASSFRGLAGAKNSQYF
- TRBD1 TRBJ2-3 TRBV5-1 TGCGCCAGCAGCTTGATTGGACAGGCCGCTAGCACAGATACGCAGTATTTT CASSLIGQAASTDTQYF
- TRBD1 TRBJ1-4 TRBV25-1 TGTGCCAGCAGTAGCGTCCGACAGGGCAATGAAAAACTGTTTTTT CASSSVRQGNEKLFF
once TRBD2 TRBJ2-7 TRBV14 TGTGCCAGCAGCCAAGGAAATAGCGGGGCCTACGAGCAGTACTTC CASSQGNSGAYEQYF
- - TRBJ1-6 TRBV2 TGTGCCAGCAGTGAACGGCAGGGATATAATTCACCCCTCCACTTT CASSERQGYNSPLHF
- - TRBJ2-2 TRBV15 TGTGCCACCAGCAGAGATAGAAGGGGCACCGGGGAGCTGTTTTTT CATSRDRRGTGELFF
- - TRBJ2-6 TRBV7-6 TGTGCCAGCAGCCCCCTCACAGGGTCGGGGGCCAACGTCCTGACTTTC CASSPLTGSGANVLTF
once TRBD1 TRBJ1-4 TRBV2 TGTGCCAGCCGGGACAGGGTTGCTAATGAAAAACTGTTTTTT CASRDRVANEKLFF
- - TRBJ2-3 TRBV7-2 TGTGCCAGCAGGGGGACATACTCCGCAGATACGCAGTATTTT CASRGTYSADTQYF
- TRBD2 TRBJ2-5 TRBV27 TGTGCCAGCAGTCCGGGGGGGCCGGAGACCCAGTACTTC CASSPGGPETQYF
- - TRBJ1-6 TRBV27 TGTGCCAGCAGTTTAGGGGAGTTAAATTCACCCCTCCACTTT CASSLGELNSPLHF
- - TRBJ2-7 TRBV10-3 TGTGCCATCAGTGAGTCGACCGGGCAGGGGATCTACGAGCAGTACTTC CAISESTGQGIYEQYF
- TRBD2 TRBJ2-5 TRBV7-2 TGTGCCAGCAGCACCCGACTAGCGCGGGGGACCCAGTACTTC CASSTRLARGTQYF
- TRBD1 TRBJ1-2 TRBV11-2 TGTGCCAGCAGCTTAGAGCCCGGACAGGGATACTATGGCTACACCTTC CASSLEPGQGYYGYTF
few TRBD1 TRBJ1-1 TRBV18 TGTGCCAGCTCACCAGGACAGGGAGGGACTGAAGCTTTCTTT CASSPGQGGTEAFF
- TRBD2 TRBJ2-4 TRBV10-2 TGCGCCAGCAGTGAGGGACTAGCGGGGTCGGCCAAAAACATTCAGTACTTC CASSEGLAGSAKNIQYF
- - TRBJ2-1 TRBV7-9 TGTGCCAGCAGCTTCTATTCCTACAATGAGCAGTTCTTC CASSFYSYNEQFF
- - TRBJ2-2 TRBV9 TGTGCCAGCAGCGCTTCCGGGACAAACACCGGGGAGCTGTTTTTT CASSASGTNTGELFF
- - TRBJ1-1 TRBV6-6 TGTGCCAGCAGCCCACGGGAACCGAACACTGAAGCTTTCTTT CASSPREPNTEAFF
few TRBD2 TRBJ2-1 TRBV5-4 TGTGCCAGCAGCTTTAATCCGGGAGGGGACAATGAGCAGTTCTTC CASSFNPGGDNEQFF
- TRBD2 TRBJ2-5 TRBV5-1 TGCGCCAGCAGCTTGGAAGGCGGGAGGGCCTTGGGAGAGACCCAGTACTTC CASSLEGGRALGETQYF
- TRBD1 TRBJ2-3 TRBV5-6 TGTGCCAGCAGCTCTGGACAGGGGGCCTCAGATACGCAGTATTTT CASSSGQGASDTQYF
- - TRBJ2-7 TRBV27 TGTGCCAGCAGTTTAGGGTCTCCCCAGGAGGACGAGCAGTACTTC CASSLGSPQEDEQYF
- TRBD1 TRBJ2-7 TRBV28 TGTGCCAGCAGTTTATGGGACAGGGGTCGCTACGAGCAGTACTTC CASSLWDRGRYEQYF
- - TRBJ1-4 TRBV25-1 TGTGCCAGCAGTGATCAGGCAGCAACTAATGAAAAACTGTTTTTT CASSDQAATNEKLFF
few TRBD1 TRBJ2-3 TRBV7-2 TGTGCCAGCAGCTTAAGGGACAGGGTAGTACCCTATACGCAGTATTTT CASSLRDRVVPYTQYF
- - TRBJ2-3 TRBV2 TGTGCCAGCAGTGTTGGGTTTGAAGACGGGGAATACACAGATACGCAGTATTTT CASSVGFEDGEYTDTQYF
- TRBD2 TRBJ2-7 TRBV10-1 TGCGCCAGCACCCCCGATAGCGGGAGGAGCTCCTACGAGCAGTACTTC CASTPDSGRSSYEQYF
few TRBD2 TRBJ2-7 TRBV6-6 TGTGCCAGCACCCCCAGCGGGGGTACGAACGAGCAGTACTTC CASTPSGGTNEQYF
- - TRBJ2-7 TRBV12-5 TGTGCTAGTGGTTTGGTACCCCTCGGCAGACAAACGGCCTACGAGCAGTACTTC CASGLVPLGRQTAYEQYF
- - TRBJ1-2 TRBV19 TGTGCCAGTAAGCGGGACGGCCTCTCTTTCTCTGGCTACACCTTC CASKRDGLSFSGYTF
- TRBD1 TRBJ2-7 TRBV28 TGTGCCAGCAGGCCCGGACAGGGGGCCTACGAGCAGTACTTC CASRPGQGAYEQYF